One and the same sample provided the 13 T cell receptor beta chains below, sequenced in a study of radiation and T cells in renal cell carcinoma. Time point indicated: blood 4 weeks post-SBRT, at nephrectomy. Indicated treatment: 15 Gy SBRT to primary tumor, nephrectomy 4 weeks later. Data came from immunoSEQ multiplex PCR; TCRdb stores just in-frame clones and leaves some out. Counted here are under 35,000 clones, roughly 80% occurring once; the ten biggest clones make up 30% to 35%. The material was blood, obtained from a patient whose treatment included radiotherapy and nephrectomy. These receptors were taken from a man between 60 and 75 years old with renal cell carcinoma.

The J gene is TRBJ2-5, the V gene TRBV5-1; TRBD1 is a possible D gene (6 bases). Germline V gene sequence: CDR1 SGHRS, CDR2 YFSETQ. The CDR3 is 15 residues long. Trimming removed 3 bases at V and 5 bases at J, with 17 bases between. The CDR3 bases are TGCGCCAGCAGCTCCTTTGGGACAAAAGAGGAGACCCAGTACTTC. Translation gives CASSSFGTKEETQYF. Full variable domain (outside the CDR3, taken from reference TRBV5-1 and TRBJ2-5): KAGVTQTPRYLIKTRGQQVTLSCSPISGHRSVSWYQQTPGQGLQFLFEYFSETQRNKGNFPGRFSGRQFSNSRSEMNVSTLELGDSALYLCASSSFGTKEETQYFGPGTRLLVL.

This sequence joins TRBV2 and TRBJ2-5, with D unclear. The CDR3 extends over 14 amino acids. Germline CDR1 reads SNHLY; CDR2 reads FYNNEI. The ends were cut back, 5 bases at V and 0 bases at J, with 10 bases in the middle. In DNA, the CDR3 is TGTGCCAGCAGTCTAGAATGGGACCAAGAGACCCAGTACTTC. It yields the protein CASSLEWDQETQYF.

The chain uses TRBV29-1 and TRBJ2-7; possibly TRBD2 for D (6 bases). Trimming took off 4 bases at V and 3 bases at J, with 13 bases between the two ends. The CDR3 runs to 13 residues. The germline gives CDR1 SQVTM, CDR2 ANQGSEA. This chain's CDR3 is CSVARLGVYEQYF. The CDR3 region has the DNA TGCAGCGTTGCCCGACTAGGGGTCTACGAGCAGTACTTC.

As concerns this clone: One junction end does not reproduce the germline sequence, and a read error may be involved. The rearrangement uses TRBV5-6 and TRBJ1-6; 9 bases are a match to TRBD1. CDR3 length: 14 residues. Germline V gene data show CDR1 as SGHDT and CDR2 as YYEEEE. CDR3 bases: TGTGCCAGCAGTTTGGACAGGGGTGGTTCACCCCTCCACTTT. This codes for CASSLDRGGSPLHF.

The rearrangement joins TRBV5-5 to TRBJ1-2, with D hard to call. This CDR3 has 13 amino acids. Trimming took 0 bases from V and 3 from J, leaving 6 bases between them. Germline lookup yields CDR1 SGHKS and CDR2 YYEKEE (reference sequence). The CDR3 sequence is CASSLEGHYGYTF. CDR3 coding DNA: TGTGCCAGCAGCTTGGAAGGGCACTATGGCTACACCTTC.

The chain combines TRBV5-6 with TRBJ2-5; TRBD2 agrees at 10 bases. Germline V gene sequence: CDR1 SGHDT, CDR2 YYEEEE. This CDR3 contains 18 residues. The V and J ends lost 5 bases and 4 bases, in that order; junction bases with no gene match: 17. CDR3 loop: CASSKLGLAGVGRETQYF. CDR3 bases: TGTGCCAGCAGTAAACTAGGGCTAGCGGGAGTTGGACGAGAGACCCAGTACTTC.

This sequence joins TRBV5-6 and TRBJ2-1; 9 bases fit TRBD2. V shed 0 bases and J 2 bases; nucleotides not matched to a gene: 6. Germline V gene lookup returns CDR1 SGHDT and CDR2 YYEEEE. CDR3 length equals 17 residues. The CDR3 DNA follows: TGTGCCAGCAGCTTGGGAATAGCGGGAGTAGCCTACAATGAGCAGTTCTTC. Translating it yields CASSLGIAGVAYNEQFF.

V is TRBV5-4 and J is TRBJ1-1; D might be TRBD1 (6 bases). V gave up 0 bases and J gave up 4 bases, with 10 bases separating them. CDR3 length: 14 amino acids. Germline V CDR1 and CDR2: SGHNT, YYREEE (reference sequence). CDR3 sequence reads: CASSLGWGPTEAFF. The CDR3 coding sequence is TGTGCCAGCAGCTTGGGGTGGGGGCCCACTGAAGCTTTCTTT.

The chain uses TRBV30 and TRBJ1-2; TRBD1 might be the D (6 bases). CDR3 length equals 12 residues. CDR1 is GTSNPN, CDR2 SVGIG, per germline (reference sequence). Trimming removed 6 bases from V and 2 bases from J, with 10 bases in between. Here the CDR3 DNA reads TGTGCCTGTTTTGGACAGAACTATGGCTACACCTTC. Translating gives CACFGQNYGYTF.

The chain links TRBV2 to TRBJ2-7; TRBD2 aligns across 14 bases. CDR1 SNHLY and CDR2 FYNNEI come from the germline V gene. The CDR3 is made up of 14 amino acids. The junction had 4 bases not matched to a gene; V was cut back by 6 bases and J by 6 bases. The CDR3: CASSGTSGSPEQYF. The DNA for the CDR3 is TGTGCCAGCAGCGGGACTAGCGGGAGTCCCGAGCAGTACTTC.

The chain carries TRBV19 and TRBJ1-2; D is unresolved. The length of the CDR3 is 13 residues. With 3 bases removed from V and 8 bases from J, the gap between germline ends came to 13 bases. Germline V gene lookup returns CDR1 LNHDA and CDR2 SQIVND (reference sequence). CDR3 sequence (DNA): TGTGCCAGTAGTATTATCCGGGCTGAGGGCTACACCTTC. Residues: CASSIIRAEGYTF.

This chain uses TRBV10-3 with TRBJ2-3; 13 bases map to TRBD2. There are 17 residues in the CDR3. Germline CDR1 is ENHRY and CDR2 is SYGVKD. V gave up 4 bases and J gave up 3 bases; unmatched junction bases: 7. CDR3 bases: TGTGCCATCAGTGCGTGGACTAGCGGGAGCTTTACAGATACGCAGTATTTT. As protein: CAISAWTSGSFTDTQYF.

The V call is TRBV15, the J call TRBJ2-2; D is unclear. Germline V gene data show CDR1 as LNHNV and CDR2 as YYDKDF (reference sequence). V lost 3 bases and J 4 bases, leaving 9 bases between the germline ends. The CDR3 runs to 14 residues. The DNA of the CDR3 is TGTGCCACCAGCAGCAATCCAAGCACCGGGGAGCTGTTTTTT. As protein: CATSSNPSTGELFF.